One sample yielded the 31 T cell receptor beta chains listed below, sequenced in a study of human T cells and chemical hapten exposure. Noted time point: pre-sensitization, week 0. The sample's treatment: therapeutic diphenylcyclopropenone sensitization with weekly scalp DPC. TCRdb passed the RACE reads through MiXCR, listing each CDR3 protein once. Here the sample spans tens of thousands of distinct CDR3 sequences, approximately 9.9% being singletons. The sequences come from whole blood, collected in connection with sensitization to the hapten diphenylcyclopropenone (DPC). The source is a woman aged 40-49 years with alopecia areata. Some clones in this sample may be carry-over from other donors' samples.

This rearrangement joins TRBV28 to TRBJ2-1; D gene uncertain. The V gene's germline CDR1 is MDHEN and CDR2 SYDVKM. V was trimmed by 3 bases and J by 3 bases, leaving 6 bases between them. The CDR3 has 13 amino acids. The CDR3 here is CASSLPIYNEQFF. CDR3 DNA sequence: TGTGCCAGCAGTTTGCCGATCTACAATGAGCAGTTCTTC. The variable domain in full, with the rest retrieved from reference TRBV28 and TRBJ2-1, is DVKVTQSSRYLVKRTGEKVFLECVQDMDHENMFWYRQDPGLGLRLIYFSYDVKMKEKGDIPEGYSVSREKKERFSLILESASTNQTSMYLCASSLPIYNEQFFGPGTRLTVL.

This clonotype was recorded only once. The V and J genes are TRBV27 and TRBJ1-6; D not resolved. Germline assignment: CDR1 MNHEY and CDR2 SMNVEV (reference sequence). V lost 2 bases and J lost 4, with 6 bases in between. The CDR3 loop spans 14 amino acids. This chain's CDR3 is CASSLRQYNSPLHF. As DNA, the CDR3 is TGTGCCAGCAGTTTACGGCAGTATAATTCACCCCTCCACTTT.

V is TRBV11-2 and J is TRBJ1-3; no reliable D call. Trimming took off 5 bases at V and 4 bases at J, with 21 bases between the two ends. The CDR3 spans 17 residues. Germline V gene sequence: CDR1 SGHAT, CDR2 FQNNGV. The DNA for the CDR3 is TGTGCCAGCAGCCCAAGTGGGGTAAGGCTGAGAGGAAACACCATATATTTT. It translates to CASSPSGVRLRGNTIYF.

This clonotype was detected many times. This chain connects TRBV30 to TRBJ1-1, with no clear D. Germline V gene lookup returns CDR1 GTSNPN and CDR2 SVGIG (reference sequence). Trimming removed 8 bases at V and 1 base at J, with 8 bases between. The CDR3 sequence is 11 residues long. The CDR3 reads CALERNTEAFF. The DNA for the CDR3 is TGTGCCCTCGAGCGGAACACTGAAGCTTTCTTT.

This clonotype has a handful of counts. CDR3 sequence: CASSLDGVITGELFF. CDR3 nucleotides: TGCGCCAGCAGCTTGGATGGGGTAATCACCGGGGAGCTGTTTTTT. V and J are TRBV5-1 and TRBJ2-2, with D hard to call. This CDR3 has 15 residues. Germline CDR1 SGHRS, CDR2 YFSETQ. V was shortened by 0 bases and J by 4 bases, with 10 bases between the two germline ends.

This clonotype was seen more than once but under ten times. The chain carries TRBV6-2 or TRBV6-3 and TRBJ1-1; possible D gene TRBD1, 5 bases. With 5 bases removed from V and 1 base from J, the gap between germline ends came to 11 bases. The CDR3 is 14 amino acids. Per the germline V gene, CDR1 is MNHEY and CDR2 is SVGEGT. In nucleotides, the CDR3 is TGTGCCAGCAGTAATCTAGGACAGAACACTGAAGCTTTCTTT. This gives the protein CASSNLGQNTEAFF.

This clonotype appeared many times. The V and J genes are TRBV4-3 and TRBJ2-1, with 13 positions matching TRBD2. V lost 0 bases to trimming and J lost 6 bases; unmatched junction nucleotides: 5. Germline CDR1 and CDR2: LGHNA and YSLEER. The CDR3 length is 17 residues. CDR3 in DNA: TGCGCCAGCAGCCAAGATACTGGACTAGCGGGAGCCAATGAGCAGTTCTTC. Amino acids: CASSQDTGLAGANEQFF.

The rearrangement links TRBV14 to TRBJ1-1, with D possibly TRBD1 on 5 matching bases. V dropped 2 bases and J dropped 5 bases, with 9 bases sitting between them. Germline CDR1 SGHDN, CDR2 FVKESK. The CDR3 spans 13 residues. CDR3 coding DNA: TGTGCCAGCAGCCAAAGTTGGGGGACTGAAGCTTTCTTT. It is translated as CASSQSWGTEAFF. Supplemented by reference TRBV14 and TRBJ1-1, the full variable domain reads EAGVTQFPSHSVIEKGQTVTLRCDPISGHDNLYWYRRVMGKEIKFLLHFVKESKQDESGMPNNRFLAERTGGTYSTLKVQPAELEDSGVYFCASSQSWGTEAFFGQGTRLTVV.

There are many counts of this clonotype. J is TRBJ2-2 and V is TRBV7-9, with 7 bases that match TRBD2. The CDR3 totals 15 residues. The V segment lost 3 bases and the J segment 1 base; nucleotides outside the gene matches: 2. Germline values: CDR1 SEHNR, CDR2 FQNEAQ (reference sequence). The CDR3, as DNA: TGTGCCAGCAGCTTTCTAGCGGTGAACACCGGGGAGCTGTTTTTT. Its translation: CASSFLAVNTGELFF.

Ten or more counts support this clonotype. The chain employs TRBV11-3 and TRBJ2-3; a possible D gene is TRBD2 (5 bases). V lost 5 bases and J 4 bases, leaving 16 bases between the germline ends. CDR1 is SGHNT, CDR2 YENEEA, per germline. CDR3 length: 15 amino acids. The CDR3 DNA reads TGTGCCAGCAGCACTAGATTGGGCGTCGCAGATACGCAGTATTTT. Its translation: CASSTRLGVADTQYF. The variable domain in full, completed from reference TRBV11-3 and TRBJ2-3, reads EAGVVQSPRYKIIEKKQPVAFWCNPISGHNTLYWYLQNLGQGPELLIRYENEEAVDDSQLPKDRFSAERLKGVDSTLKIQPAELGDSAVYLCASSTRLGVADTQYFGPGTRLTVL.

The sample holds many counts of this clonotype. V gene TRBV7-9 combines with J gene TRBJ1-6; D is possibly TRBD1 (6 bases). Trimming removed 5 bases from V and 10 bases from J, with 18 bases in between. CDR1 is SEHNR and CDR2 is FQNEAQ in the germline V gene (reference sequence). The CDR3 loop spans 15 amino acids. The CDR3 nucleotides read TGTGCCAGCAGCCCCTTGGGGGGCGCTGGATCACCCCTCCACTTT. The encoded protein is CASSPLGGAGSPLHF.

This clonotype was seen repeatedly, ten times or more. V gene TRBV21-1 combines with J gene TRBJ1-2; whether TRBD1, the table's D call, matches the DNA was not checked. TRBV21-1 has pseudogene status. This CDR3 region has 15 residues. CDR3 sequence (DNA): TGTGCCAGCAGCAAAGAGGGGGCGCACCGTGGTGGCTACACCTTC. Translation: CASSKEGAHRGGYTF.

This clonotype occurred once. This rearrangement joins TRBV7-9 to TRBJ2-5, with 13 bases aligning to TRBD2. This CDR3 is built from 17 residues. The V gene's germline CDR1 is SEHNR and CDR2 FQNEAQ (reference sequence). The V segment lost 2 bases and the J segment 1 base; nucleotides outside the gene matches: 4. DNA for the CDR3: TGTGCCAGCAGCTTATACGGACTAGCGGGAGTCCAAGAGACCCAGTACTTC. Protein sequence: CASSLYGLAGVQETQYF.

Many counts were recorded for this clonotype. DNA for the CDR3: TGTGCCAGCAGCTTGGACAGTGGCAATCAGCCCCAGCATTTT. It codes for CASSLDSGNQPQHF. The rearrangement links TRBV7-9 to TRBJ1-5, with D perhaps matching TRBD1 (6 bases). The V and J ends lost 3 bases and 2 bases respectively, with 8 bases between them. The CDR3 is 14 residues long. CDR1 and CDR2 from the germline V gene are SEHNR and FQNEAQ (reference sequence).

The chain joins TRBV18 to TRBJ2-3; the D gene is possibly TRBD2 (5 bases). This CDR3 contains 16 residues. V lost 3 bases, J lost 4 bases, and 17 bases lay in between. Germline CDR1 KGHSH, CDR2 LQKENI. The CDR3, as DNA: TGTGCCAGCTCACCCGAGGGCCATTTAGACCCAGATACGCAGTATTTT. Translated: CASSPEGHLDPDTQYF.

The chain recombines TRBV19 with TRBJ1-5; D might be TRBD1 (6 bases). The ends were cut back, 4 bases at V and 6 bases at J, with 16 bases in the middle. Looked up from germline, CDR1 is LNHDA and CDR2 is SQIVND (reference sequence). This CDR3 is built from 15 residues. The CDR3 DNA reads TGTGCCAGTAGTAGCCAAACAGGGTATGGTCAGCCCCAGCATTTT. It is translated as CASSSQTGYGQPQHF.

A remark on this clonotype: A much more abundant neighbour one base away suggests this may be a read error. The genes are TRBV6-2 or TRBV6-3 and TRBJ1-5; TRBD1 aligns across 11 bases. The CDR3 loop spans 17 amino acids. Germline lookup yields CDR1 MNHEY and CDR2 SVGEGT. In nucleotides, the CDR3 is TGTGTCAGCAGTACCGGACCGGGGACAGGGGGAAATCAGCCCCAGCATTTT. Amino acids: CVSSTGPGTGGNQPQHF.

This clonotype was seen at least ten times. The J gene is TRBJ2-7, the V gene TRBV7-9, with TRBD1 identical over 8 bases. Germline values: CDR1 SEHNR, CDR2 FQNEAQ (reference sequence). This CDR3 is 16 amino acids long. The V gene end was trimmed by 2 bases and the J gene end by 4 bases; junction bases not matched to a gene: 10. CDR3 DNA sequence: TGTGCCAGCAGCTTATCCCCGGCAGGGGGCTGGTACGAGCAGTACTTC. This codes for CASSLSPAGGWYEQYF.

The chain uses TRBV2 and TRBJ2-1, with D maybe TRBD1 (6 bases). CDR1 and CDR2 from the germline V gene are SNHLY and FYNNEI. Trimming removed 7 bases from V and 4 bases from J, with 20 bases in between. This CDR3 has 16 amino acids. CDR3 in amino acids: CASIRAPGQTYNEQFF. The CDR3 coding sequence is TGTGCCAGCATTCGAGCTCCGGGACAAACATACAATGAGCAGTTCTTC.

This clonotype was counted many times. The V and J genes are TRBV6-5 and TRBJ1-5; D remains unclear. The ends were cut back, 4 bases at V and 1 base at J, with 11 bases in the middle. The CDR3 spans 15 residues. Germline lookup yields CDR1 MNHEY and CDR2 SVGAGI. The CDR3 spells CASSSKGFSNQPQHF. For the CDR3, the DNA is TGTGCCAGCAGTTCTAAGGGTTTCAGCAATCAGCCCCAGCATTTT.

This clonotype was recorded many times. The chain combines TRBV7-9 with TRBJ2-1; perhaps TRBD2 as D (5 bases). V was trimmed by 1 base and J by 2 bases, leaving 15 bases between them. The germline CDR1 and CDR2 sequences are SEHNR and FQNEAQ (reference sequence). This CDR3 comprises 17 residues. CDR3 protein: CASSLGSGAEAYNEQFF. The CDR3 coding sequence is TGTGCCAGCAGCTTAGGAAGCGGAGCAGAAGCCTACAATGAGCAGTTCTTC.

The chain is built from TRBV18 and TRBJ1-1, with D hard to call. Trimming pared 2 bases from V and 5 bases from J, leaving 6 bases between. Germline V gene lookup returns CDR1 KGHSH and CDR2 LQKENI. The CDR3 contains 12 residues. CDR3 protein: CASSPYTTEAFF. The CDR3 region has the DNA TGTGCCAGCTCACCATACACGACTGAAGCTTTCTTT. The variable domain in full, with the rest retrieved from reference TRBV18 and TRBJ1-1, is NAGVMQNPRHLVRRRGQEARLRCSPMKGHSHVYWYRQLPEEGLKFMVYLQKENIIDESGMPKERFSAEFPKEGPSILRIQQVVRGDSAAYFCASSPYTTEAFFGQGTRLTVV.

This clonotype was detected only a few times. This chain's CDR3 is CASSLPKGANTGELFF. As DNA, the CDR3 is TGTGCCAGCAGCCTCCCGAAGGGGGCAAACACCGGGGAGCTGTTTTTT. The chain couples TRBV5-4 to TRBJ2-2, with 7 bases lining up with TRBD1. The CDR3 loop spans 16 amino acids. With 4 bases clipped from V and 2 bases from J, the junction kept 8 bases outside the gene matches. Germline values: CDR1 SGHNT, CDR2 YYREEE (reference sequence).

This clonotype appeared a few times. The genes are TRBV7-9 and TRBJ2-2; 7 bases line up with TRBD2. Germline values: CDR1 SEHNR, CDR2 FQNEAQ (reference sequence). Trimming at V came to 6 bases and at J to 4 bases, leaving 11 bases not matched to a gene. This CDR3 spans 16 amino acids. Written as DNA, the CDR3 is TGTGCCAGCAGTTCCTATCTAGCGGTCGGCACCGGGGAGCTGTTTTTT. Translating gives CASSSYLAVGTGELFF.

The V gene is TRBV2, the J gene TRBJ2-1, with 10 bases aligning to TRBD2. J lost 0 bases, V lost 0 bases, and 2 bases had no gene match. Per germline, CDR1 SNHLY and CDR2 FYNNEI. The CDR3 length is 17 residues. CDR3 loop: CASSEASGGISYNEQFF. In DNA, the CDR3 is TGTGCCAGCAGTGAAGCTAGCGGGGGGATCTCCTACAATGAGCAGTTCTTC.

This clonotype appeared many times. CDR3 DNA: TGTGCCAGCAGTTCTCCGACTAGCGGGGGATCCGGGGGTGAGCAGTTCTTC. Translating it yields CASSSPTSGGSGGEQFF. The chain recombines TRBV28 with TRBJ2-1; 12 nucleotides align to TRBD2. Germline CDR1 and CDR2: MDHEN and SYDVKM. The CDR3 totals 17 residues. J lost 9 bases, V lost 4 bases, and 13 bases had no gene match.

The gene calls are TRBV6-2 or TRBV6-3 and TRBJ2-5; weak D call: TRBD1 (5 bases). Germline assignment: CDR1 MNHEY and CDR2 SVGEGT. The CDR3 consists of 11 residues. V lost 4 bases, J lost 9 bases, and 9 bases lay in between. DNA of the CDR3: TGTGCCAGCAGTTCCCGGACATCCCAGTACTTC. This encodes CASSSRTSQYF.

In this sample, this clonotype turned up many times. The chain couples TRBV29-1 to TRBJ2-5; 9 bases align to TRBD2. The germline CDR1 and CDR2 sequences are SQVTM and ANQGSEA. J lost 1 base, V lost 0 bases, and 3 bases had no gene match. This CDR3 has 15 residues. CDR3 DNA: TGCAGCGTTGAAGATCCTAGCGGGGCCCAAGAGACCCAGTACTTC. Encoded protein: CSVEDPSGAQETQYF.

This clonotype was seen a few times. The rearrangement uses TRBV12-3 or TRBV12-4 and TRBJ2-3; the D is unclear. Trimming removed 0 bases at V and 3 bases at J, with 7 bases between. This CDR3 contains 14 residues. CDR3: CASSLAPSTDTQYF. Written as DNA, the CDR3 is TGTGCCAGCAGTTTAGCGCCGTCAACAGATACGCAGTATTTT.

V gene TRBV11-2 combines with J gene TRBJ2-3, with TRBD2 as a possible D gene (6 bases). With 1 base removed from V and 7 bases from J, the gap between germline ends came to 12 bases. Germline values: CDR1 SGHAT, CDR2 FQNNGV. This CDR3 has 14 amino acids. Written as DNA, the CDR3 is TGTGCCAGCAGCTTAGGCGCGGGGTACTATACGCAGTATTTT. Its translation is CASSLGAGYYTQYF.

The J gene is TRBJ2-6, the V gene TRBV7-2; the D call may be TRBD1 or TRBD2 (5 bases each). Germline CDR1 is SGHTA and CDR2 is FQGNSA. The ends were cut back, 6 bases at V and 0 bases at J, with 21 bases in the middle. The CDR3 extends over 19 amino acids. This chain's CDR3 is CASSIHGGTHLSGANVLTF. CDR3 bases: TGTGCCAGCAGTATTCATGGGGGAACCCACCTCTCTGGGGCCAACGTCCTGACTTTC.